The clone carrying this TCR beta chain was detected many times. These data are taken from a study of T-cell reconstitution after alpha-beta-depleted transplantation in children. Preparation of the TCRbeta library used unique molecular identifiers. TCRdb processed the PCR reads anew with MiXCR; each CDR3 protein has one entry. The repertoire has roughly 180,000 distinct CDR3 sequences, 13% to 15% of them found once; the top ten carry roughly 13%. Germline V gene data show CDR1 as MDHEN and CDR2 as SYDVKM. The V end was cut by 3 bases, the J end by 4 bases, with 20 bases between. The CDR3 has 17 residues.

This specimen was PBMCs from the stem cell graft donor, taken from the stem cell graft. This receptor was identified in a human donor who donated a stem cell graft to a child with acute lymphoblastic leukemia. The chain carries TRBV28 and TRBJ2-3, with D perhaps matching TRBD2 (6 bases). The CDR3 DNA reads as TGTGCCAGCAGTTTTGATTTTGTTGGGGGGAGGCCAGATACGCAGTATTTT. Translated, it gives CASSFDFVGGRPDTQYF.